The 18 T cell receptor beta chains below come from one sample, sequenced in a study of blood T cell repertoires in COVID-19 (dated by TCRdb to the early 2020s). The library was obtained by the immunoSEQ multiplex PCR assay. Sourced from immuneACCESS, this table was stored by TCRdb with only in-frame sequences that have V and J called. A share of the clones is absent; for the studies checked, an unresolved V gene accounts for under half, and the remainder has no known explanation. The sample table records approximately 220,000 clones; 84% of these occur just once. The ten largest clones add up to 5.5% to 7.5% of the sample. Sequencing used PBMCs or T cells enriched from blood (not recorded which). Receptor source: a woman between 40 and 50 years old who had recovered from COVID-19.

This sequence joins TRBV7-2 and TRBJ2-1; maybe TRBD2 (5 bases). The germline V gene has CDR1 SGHTA and CDR2 FQGNSA. Trimming pared 5 bases from V and 6 bases from J, leaving 26 bases between. CDR3 length: 18 residues. CDR3 DNA: TGTGCCAGCAGCCTCGGGCCCCCTACTCTCGGGAAATTCAATGAGCAGTTCTTC. Protein: CASSLGPPTLGKFNEQFF.

The chain is built from TRBV5-1 and TRBJ2-7; D might be TRBD2 (5 bases). The germline V and J ends were trimmed by 5 bases and 5 bases, with 11 bases remaining between them. The CDR3 totals 12 residues. Germline CDR1 SGHRS, CDR2 YFSETQ. The CDR3 sequence is CASSMDGDEQYF. As DNA, the CDR3 is TGCGCCAGCAGTATGGACGGGGACGAGCAGTACTTC.

The chain uses TRBV7-9 and TRBJ2-5; 8 bases map to TRBD2. V was clipped by 5 bases and J by 4 bases; unmatched bases: 6. This CDR3 comprises 14 residues. Germline values: CDR1 SEHNR, CDR2 FQNEAQ (reference sequence). CDR3 nucleotide sequence: TGTGCCAGCAGCCCCCCGAGCGGGAGAGAGACCCAGTACTTC. Its translation: CASSPPSGRETQYF.

The chain recombines TRBV11-3 with TRBJ1-1; 7 positions match TRBD1. CDR1 and CDR2 (germline): SGHNT, YENEEA. The CDR3 is 15 residues long. With V trimmed by 4 bases and J by 2 bases, 7 bases remained unmatched. The CDR3 sequence: CASSSGLGGNTEAFF. CDR3 sequence (DNA): TGTGCCAGCAGCTCGGGTCTAGGGGGCAACACTGAAGCTTTCTTT. Filled out from reference TRBV11-3 and TRBJ1-1, the complete variable domain reads EAGVVQSPRYKIIEKKQPVAFWCNPISGHNTLYWYLQNLGQGPELLIRYENEEAVDDSQLPKDRFSAERLKGVDSTLKIQPAELGDSAVYLCASSSGLGGNTEAFFGQGTRLTVV.

V usage is TRBV18 and J usage is TRBJ2-2, with 8 nucleotides matching TRBD2. CDR3 size: 14 residues. The V and J ends lost 5 bases and 6 bases, in that order; junction bases with no gene match: 5. CDR1 KGHSH and CDR2 LQKENI come from the germline V gene. Written as DNA, the CDR3 is TGTGCCAGCTCATCAGCGGGAGAGGCCGGGGAGCTGTTTTTT. Amino acid sequence: CASSSAGEAGELFF.

This chain joins TRBV11-3 and TRBJ2-7, with D tentatively TRBD2 (6 bases). V lost 3 bases and J 0 bases, leaving 9 bases between the germline ends. Per germline, CDR1 SGHNT and CDR2 YENEEA. The CDR3 is 14 residues long. CDR3 nucleotides: TGTGCCAGCAGCTTGACTAGTGGCTCCTACGAGCAGTACTTC. It codes for CASSLTSGSYEQYF.

This chain links TRBV6-4 with TRBJ2-3, with D perhaps TRBD2 (5 bases). The CDR3 covers 16 residues. Germline V gives CDR1 MRHNA, CDR2 SNTAGT. The ends were cut back, 1 base at V and 0 bases at J, with 11 bases in the middle. In nucleotides, the CDR3 is TGTGCCAGCAGTGACTGGAGGAGTGCTAGCACAGATACGCAGTATTTT. This encodes CASSDWRSASTDTQYF.

The chain couples TRBV30 to TRBJ1-5; maybe TRBD1 (5 bases). V lost 0 bases, J lost 7 bases, and 13 bases lay in between. This CDR3 has 14 amino acids. Germline CDR1 GTSNPN, CDR2 SVGIG (reference sequence). The CDR3 loop reads CAWSVSGGGQPQHF. CDR3 nucleotide sequence: TGTGCCTGGAGTGTAAGCGGCGGGGGACAGCCCCAGCATTTT.

J is TRBJ1-1 and V is TRBV24-1, with D hard to call. Germline-derived CDR1 and CDR2 are KGHDR and SFDVKD. The CDR3 runs to 13 residues. Trimming pared 3 bases from V and 5 bases from J, leaving 9 bases between. CDR3 sequence reads: CATSDLPGTEAFF. The CDR3 DNA follows: TGTGCCACCAGTGATCTGCCCGGTACTGAAGCTTTCTTT.

The chain uses TRBV5-1 and TRBJ2-1; 8 nucleotides agree with TRBD2. The CDR3 is 15 residues long. The ends lost 6 bases at V and 4 bases at J; junction bases unmatched: 9. Germline loops: CDR1 SGHRS, CDR2 YFSETQ. CDR3 loop: CASKGLAGLYNEQFF. CDR3 coding DNA: TGCGCCAGCAAAGGGTTAGCGGGATTGTACAATGAGCAGTTCTTC. The full variable domain, its missing parts supplied by reference TRBV5-1 and TRBJ2-1, is KAGVTQTPRYLIKTRGQQVTLSCSPISGHRSVSWYQQTPGQGLQFLFEYFSETQRNKGNFPGRFSGRQFSNSRSEMNVSTLELGDSALYLCASKGLAGLYNEQFFGPGTRLTVL.

The rearrangement links TRBV2 to TRBJ1-1, with a weak D call TRBD1 (5 bases). The CDR3 extends over 14 amino acids. Germline CDR1 is SNHLY and CDR2 is FYNNEI. With 7 bases removed from V and 1 base from J, the gap between germline ends came to 13 bases. CDR3 coding DNA: TGTGCCAGCAAAACCGGACACGCGAACACTGAAGCTTTCTTT. Its protein product is CASKTGHANTEAFF.

V and J are TRBV27 and TRBJ2-3, with D perhaps TRBD2 (6 bases). The CDR3 contains 16 residues. V gave up 2 bases and J gave up 9 bases, with 21 bases separating them. In germline, CDR1 is MNHEY, CDR2 SMNVEV (reference sequence). Here the CDR3 DNA reads TGTGCCAGCAGTTTAGGGGGGAGAGGGTCGAGTGGCACGCAGTATTTT. It specifies CASSLGGRGSSGTQYF.

The chain has TRBV28 and TRBJ2-4; 10 bases map to TRBD2. CDR1 and CDR2 from the germline V gene are MDHEN and SYDVKM. The CDR3 runs 16 residues. V lost 5 bases, J lost 2 bases, and 6 bases stayed unmatched. The CDR3 DNA follows: TGTGCCAGCAGTCCGCGGACTAGCGGACCCAAAAACATTCAGTACTTC. Residues: CASSPRTSGPKNIQYF. Full variable domain (missing parts from reference TRBV28 and TRBJ2-4): DVKVTQSSRYLVKRTGEKVFLECVQDMDHENMFWYRQDPGLGLRLIYFSYDVKMKEKGDIPEGYSVSREKKERFSLILESASTNQTSMYLCASSPRTSGPKNIQYFGAGTRLSVL.

This chain joins TRBV11-2 and TRBJ2-3, with TRBD2 matching 9 bases. Trimming at V came to 6 bases and at J to 4 bases, leaving 5 bases not matched to a gene. CDR3 length: 14 amino acids. The germline CDR1 and CDR2 sequences are SGHAT and FQNNGV. The CDR3 reads CASRHSGRPDTQYF. The CDR3 DNA sequence: TGTGCCAGCAGGCATAGCGGGAGACCAGATACGCAGTATTTT.

The DNA of the CDR3 is TGTGCCAGTAGTATAGACACCACTGGCGAGCAGTACTTC. Amino acids: CASSIDTTGEQYF. V is TRBV19 and J is TRBJ2-7; D is unresolved. Trimming cost V 0 bases and J 6 bases, with 9 bases left between them. The CDR3 has 13 amino acids. Germline CDR1 and CDR2: LNHDA and SQIVND (reference sequence).

The chain has TRBV5-1 and TRBJ2-1, with 11 positions matching TRBD2. The CDR3 extends over 14 amino acids. Germline-derived CDR1 and CDR2 are SGHRS and YFSETQ. V was pared by 1 base and J by 8 bases, with 2 bases of the junction left unmatched. CDR3 amino acids: CASSLRLAGYEQFF. The CDR3 nucleotides read TGCGCCAGCAGCTTGAGACTAGCGGGATATGAGCAGTTCTTC.

This chain's CDR3 is CASSEDRVREQYV. CDR3 nucleotide sequence: TGTGCCAGCTCAGAGGACAGGGTCAGGGAGCAGTACGTC. The chain recombines TRBV18 with TRBJ2-7; 8 bases are a match to TRBD1. This CDR3 is built from 13 residues. Germline trimming cut 5 bases from V and 7 bases from J; bases unmatched to any gene: 7. The germline V gene has CDR1 KGHSH and CDR2 LQKENI.

The chain combines TRBV5-8 with TRBJ2-1; 9 bases are a match to TRBD2. V shed 3 bases and J 0 bases; nucleotides not matched to a gene: 1. The CDR3 sequence is 15 residues long. The germline CDR1 and CDR2 sequences are SGHTS and YDEGEE. CDR3 protein: CASSYSGGSYNEQFF. DNA for the CDR3: TGTGCCAGCAGCTATAGCGGGGGCTCCTACAATGAGCAGTTCTTC. The full variable domain, completed using reference TRBV5-8 and TRBJ2-1, is EAGVTQSPTHLIKTRGQQATLRCSPISGHTSVYWYQQALGLGLQFLLWYDEGEERNRGNFPPRFSGRQFPNYSSELNVNALELEDSALYLCASSYSGGSYNEQFFGPGTRLTVL.